The entry below gives a single T cell receptor beta chain sequence along with its context. The antigen remains unidentified. Germline V lookup: CDR1 KGHSH, CDR2 LQKENI. The V and J ends lost 1 base and 4 bases respectively, with 13 bases between them. This CDR3 is built from 15 residues. Diagnosis of hyperthyroidism was new in patients aged 18 to 65, and its duration was under 2 months. The entry originates in a study of T cells in Graves' hyperthyroidism and ophthalmopathy. The study, taken as a whole, reports: A model built on 13 V-J features separated ophthalmopathy from stable hyperthyroidism. Within blood appeared most thyroid clonotypes that had expanded above 0.001. In validation, the model predicted ophthalmopathy. These predictions came a median about 6.5 months before onset.

Regions amplified from RNA transcripts were the TCR beta CDR3 regions. The primer set for the first-round RT-PCR of the TCR CDR3 was HTBI. TCRdb reprocessed the multiplex PCR reads with MiXCR, giving one entry per CDR3 protein. The sample comprises roughly 510,000 distinct CDR3 sequences, roughly 20% of which are singletons, and more than 20% rests with the top ten. The rearrangement uses TRBV18 and TRBJ1-2; TRBD1 is a possible D gene (6 bases). The sample taken for sequencing was blood. The receptor was isolated from a man between 18 and 29 years old with Graves' hyperthyroidism. CDR3 protein: CASSPLEDSLYGYTF. The CDR3, as DNA: TGTGCCAGCTCACCACTCGAGGACAGCCTCTATGGCTACACCTTC.